This paragraph covers one T cell receptor (beta chain) sequence. The antigen it recognizes is unknown. Per-nucleotide qualities are absent, and no much larger clonotype sits a single base away. In the paper's terms, the time point label means: progressive disease on ibrutinib. For TCR beta library preparation, approximately 1.8 micrograms of genomic DNA was extracted from cryopreserved PBMCs. Longitudinal blood samples from CLL patients receiving ibrutinib monotherapy were subjected to high-throughput TCR beta sequencing. The patients took part in an open-label, single-center phase 2 trial of ibrutinib monotherapy. The entry originates in a study of cytotoxic CD8 clonotypes in ibrutinib-treated CLL (dated by TCRdb to the early 2020s). Background on the whole study: The cohort included about 15 treatment-naive and around 10 relapsed/refractory patients; about 18 were IGHV unmutated. Responses were partial in approximately 24 patients and complete in 2; after median approximately 5.5 years follow-up, some 15 stayed in remission and about twelve progressed. Patients were still on ibrutinib when every remission and progressive disease sample was collected. Cryopreserved peripheral blood mononuclear cells were obtained before treatment, at response, and at either sustained remission or disease progression. Of the approximately 86 participants in the trial, 26 had longitudinal samples available. The response samples were drawn at a median of approximately 12 months into treatment, with a range of about 6 to 40 months. An average of 255,043 productive templates and 94,082 productive rearrangements was obtained per sample. Results the study describes overall, beyond this receptor: At ibrutinib response clonality went up, during sustained remission it held steady, and at progression it dropped back toward baseline. Public clonotypes were rare and either shrank or stayed stable during treatment, and the rise in clonality at ibrutinib response reflected expansion of private clonotypes. Lymph node repertoires were not examined, and the timing of sampling was not matched between patients in sustained remission and those whose disease progressed. At baseline, clonality was higher than in age-matched healthy donors and showed a strong correlation with circulating CD8+ T-cell counts.

On a MiSeq, deep resolution sequencing aimed for a depth between 1 in 1 million and 1 in 200,000 T cells, with each clonotype covered 10x on average. The immunoSEQ hsTCRB Kit was used to generate TCR beta libraries. In the paper's pipeline: The data were analyzed with ImmunoSEQ Analyzer and ImmunoSEQ Data Assistant, and V, D and J gene assignments followed IMGT definitions. Clonality was computed as one minus normalized Shannon entropy of productive rearrangement frequencies, ranging from 0 to 1. Only overrepresented clonotypes making up at least 0.05% of each patient's repertoire were included in the public clonotype analysis. Repertoires from some twelve age-matched healthy donors in immuneACCESS were used as clonality controls. Here the immuneACCESS table is served through TCRdb, limited to in-frame sequences with V and J called. Missing clones are a known gap in these copies; in checked studies unresolved V genes cover under half, and the rest lacks a known reason. Clone size and the V and J calls come from that table; the DNA yielded D and trimming. This sample is represented by around 70,000 clones; approximately 80% of them were singletons. The ten largest clonotypes hold roughly 7.1% of the sample.

Trimming removed 4 bases from V and 6 bases from J; the gene matches leave 8 bases unexplained. As encoded in the germline V gene, CDR1 is MNHNS while CDR2 is SASEGT. From cysteine to phenylalanine, the CDR3 is 14 amino acids long. Just CDR3 DNA is preserved here, 42 bases in frame from base 1. This TCR came from a human donor with chronic lymphocytic leukemia. The material was PBMCs, obtained at disease progression, from a patient treated with ibrutinib. Recombination connected TRBV6-1 to TRBJ1-1; 7 central nucleotides agree with TRBD1. The nucleotides read TGTGCCAGCAGTGCCAAACAGGGGACGGCTGAAGCTTTCTTT. It translates as CASSAKQGTAEAFF.